Listed below are T cell receptor beta chains from one sample, sequenced in a study of CD8 T cells in Susac syndrome. TCRdb passed the immunoSEQ multiplex PCR reads through MiXCR, listing each CDR3 protein once. Here the sample spans 65,000 to 100,000 distinct CDR3 sequences, roughly 95% being singletons. Sequencing was performed on CD8+ T cells from PBMCs. All receptors derive from a human donor with Susac syndrome. The CDR3 runs from the conserved cysteine through the conserved F or W. The order of the fields is V gene, J gene, D gene, clone size, CDR3 protein, CDR3 DNA. A D gene is named only where the DNA matches it firmly. Not all rows give a size; the values are once, few, many and, for expanded clones, a class.

V gene: TRBV19; J gene: TRBJ2-2; D gene: TRBD1; clone size: .; CDR3 protein: CASNLQGAAGELFF; CDR3 DNA: TGTGCCAGTAATCTGCAGGGGGCCGCCGGGGAGCTGTTTTTT
V gene: TRBV7-8; J gene: TRBJ2-1; D gene: .; clone size: .; CDR3 protein: CASSPTPNVQFF; CDR3 DNA: TGTGCCAGCAGCCCCACTCCGAATGTGCAGTTCTTC
V gene: TRBV5-1; J gene: TRBJ2-5; D gene: .; clone size: .; CDR3 protein: CASSLIMEDQETQYF; CDR3 DNA: TGCGCCAGCAGCTTAATAATGGAGGACCAAGAGACCCAGTACTTC
V gene: TRBV4-3; J gene: TRBJ1-3; D gene: .; clone size: .; CDR3 protein: CASSQGTSSGNTIYF; CDR3 DNA: TGCGCCAGCAGCCAAGGGACGAGCTCTGGAAACACCATATATTTT
V gene: TRBV25-1; J gene: TRBJ2-2; D gene: .; clone size: .; CDR3 protein: CASSEAGLNTGELFF; CDR3 DNA: TGTGCCAGCAGTGAAGCAGGGCTGAACACCGGGGAGCTGTTTTTT
V gene: TRBV19; J gene: TRBJ2-6; D gene: .; clone size: .; CDR3 protein: CASEGVLGANVLTF; CDR3 DNA: TGTGCCAGTGAAGGGGTGCTTGGGGCCAACGTCCTGACTTTC
V gene: TRBV5-4; J gene: TRBJ2-7; D gene: TRBD1; clone size: .; CDR3 protein: CASSRRDRGHEQYF; CDR3 DNA: TGTGCCAGCAGCCGACGGGACAGGGGGCACGAGCAGTACTTC
V gene: TRBV7-2; J gene: TRBJ1-5; D gene: .; clone size: .; CDR3 protein: CASSFEVGNQPQHF; CDR3 DNA: TGTGCCAGCAGCTTCGAGGTGGGCAATCAGCCCCAGCATTTT
V gene: TRBV6-6; J gene: TRBJ1-1; D gene: .; clone size: .; CDR3 protein: CASSYVAGLPNTEAFF; CDR3 DNA: TGTGCCAGCAGTTACGTTGCTGGCTTGCCGAACACTGAAGCTTTCTTT
V gene: TRBV4-3; J gene: TRBJ2-1; D gene: .; clone size: .; CDR3 protein: CASSQELDPNEQFF; CDR3 DNA: TGCGCCAGCAGCCAAGAATTAGATCCGAATGAGCAGTTCTTC
V gene: TRBV19; J gene: TRBJ2-3; D gene: TRBD2; clone size: .; CDR3 protein: CASSASGRGPKDTQYF; CDR3 DNA: TGTGCCAGTAGTGCAAGCGGGAGGGGCCCCAAAGATACGCAGTATTTT
V gene: TRBV6-5; J gene: TRBJ2-2; D gene: .; clone size: .; CDR3 protein: CASSYGGGHTGELFF; CDR3 DNA: TGTGCCAGCAGTTACGGGGGGGGCCACACCGGGGAGCTGTTTTTT
V gene: TRBV7-2; J gene: TRBJ2-6; D gene: .; clone size: .; CDR3 protein: CASSGGDRRGSGANVLTF; CDR3 DNA: TGTGCCAGCAGCGGGGGGGACAGGAGGGGCTCTGGGGCCAACGTCCTGACTTTC
V gene: TRBV5-1; J gene: TRBJ1-5; D gene: TRBD1; clone size: .; CDR3 protein: CASSWTGGSQPQHF; CDR3 DNA: TGCGCCAGCAGCTGGACAGGGGGCAGTCAGCCCCAGCATTTT
V gene: TRBV3-1; J gene: TRBJ2-3; D gene: .; clone size: .; CDR3 protein: CASSPVLGGRTDTQYF; CDR3 DNA: TGTGCCAGCAGCCCGGTGTTGGGCGGGCGAACAGATACGCAGTATTTT
V gene: TRBV9; J gene: TRBJ1-1; D gene: .; clone size: .; CDR3 protein: CASSVWDNMNTEAFF; CDR3 DNA: TGTGCCAGCAGCGTATGGGACAACATGAACACTGAAGCTTTCTTT
V gene: TRBV6-2/TRBV6-3; J gene: TRBJ2-7; D gene: .; clone size: .; CDR3 protein: CASSYLFSYEQYF; CDR3 DNA: TGTGCCAGCAGTTACCTCTTCTCCTACGAGCAGTACTTC
V gene: TRBV18; J gene: TRBJ2-1; D gene: .; clone size: .; CDR3 protein: CASSLSDNEQFF; CDR3 DNA: TGTGCCAGCTCATTATCGGACAATGAGCAGTTCTTC
V gene: TRBV29-1; J gene: TRBJ2-2; D gene: .; clone size: .; CDR3 protein: CSFTGNTGELFF; CDR3 DNA: TGCAGCTTCACAGGAAACACCGGGGAGCTGTTTTTT
V gene: TRBV3-1; J gene: TRBJ2-5; D gene: .; clone size: .; CDR3 protein: CASSKSTTRETQYF; CDR3 DNA: TGTGCCAGCAGCAAATCAACTACTCGAGAGACCCAGTACTTC
V gene: TRBV13; J gene: TRBJ1-2; D gene: .; clone size: .; CDR3 protein: CASSRSGNYGYTF; CDR3 DNA: TGTGCCAGCAGCCGCAGTGGGAACTATGGCTACACCTTC
V gene: TRBV4-1; J gene: TRBJ1-3; D gene: .; clone size: .; CDR3 protein: CASSQGSTGNTIYF; CDR3 DNA: TGCGCCAGCAGCCAAGGGTCTACTGGAAACACCATATATTTT
V gene: TRBV6-6; J gene: TRBJ2-7; D gene: .; clone size: .; CDR3 protein: CASSYGRREQYF; CDR3 DNA: TGTGCCAGCAGTTACGGAAGGCGCGAGCAGTACTTC
V gene: TRBV6-6; J gene: TRBJ2-3; D gene: .; clone size: .; CDR3 protein: CAGGPSPDTQYF; CDR3 DNA: TGTGCCGGTGGACCGAGCCCAGATACGCAGTATTTT
V gene: TRBV10-3; J gene: TRBJ1-2; D gene: .; clone size: .; CDR3 protein: CAVLDSSDGYTF; CDR3 DNA: TGTGCCGTACTGGACAGTAGTGATGGCTACACCTTC
V gene: TRBV29-1; J gene: TRBJ1-2; D gene: .; clone size: once; CDR3 protein: CSVEGRANGYTF; CDR3 DNA: TGCAGCGTTGAGGGCAGGGCCAATGGCTACACCTTC
V gene: TRBV7-2; J gene: TRBJ2-5; D gene: TRBD2; clone size: once; CDR3 protein: CASSSNLAAQETQYF; CDR3 DNA: TGTGCCAGCAGCTCAAATCTAGCGGCCCAAGAGACCCAGTACTTC
V gene: TRBV7-9; J gene: TRBJ2-1; D gene: TRBD1; clone size: .; CDR3 protein: CASSLPQGAHNEQFF; CDR3 DNA: TGTGCCAGCAGCTTACCACAGGGGGCCCACAATGAGCAGTTCTTC
V gene: TRBV29-1; J gene: TRBJ2-7; D gene: TRBD2; clone size: .; CDR3 protein: CSVRREDPYEQYF; CDR3 DNA: TGCAGCGTTCGGCGGGAGGACCCCTACGAGCAGTACTTC
V gene: TRBV28; J gene: TRBJ2-2; D gene: .; clone size: .; CDR3 protein: CASSLSRQHTGELFF; CDR3 DNA: TGTGCCAGCAGTTTATCGAGACAGCACACCGGGGAGCTGTTTTTT
V gene: TRBV13; J gene: TRBJ1-1; D gene: TRBD1; clone size: .; CDR3 protein: CASSRGQGAGEAFF; CDR3 DNA: TGTGCCAGCAGCCGGGGACAGGGGGCAGGGGAAGCTTTCTTT
V gene: TRBV30; J gene: TRBJ2-1; D gene: TRBD2; clone size: .; CDR3 protein: CAWTILAGYNEQFF; CDR3 DNA: TGTGCCTGGACAATCTTAGCGGGGTACAATGAGCAGTTCTTC
V gene: TRBV28; J gene: TRBJ2-3; D gene: .; clone size: .; CDR3 protein: CASSRLVPDTQYF; CDR3 DNA: TGTGCCAGCAGCCGGCTGGTTCCAGATACGCAGTATTTT
V gene: TRBV7-9; J gene: TRBJ1-2; D gene: TRBD1; clone size: once; CDR3 protein: CASSFADRVNGYTF; CDR3 DNA: TGTGCCAGCAGCTTCGCCGACAGGGTGAATGGCTACACCTTC
V gene: TRBV9; J gene: TRBJ1-5; D gene: .; clone size: .; CDR3 protein: CASSVEGRSNQPQHF; CDR3 DNA: TGTGCCAGCAGCGTAGAGGGCCGATCCAATCAGCCCCAGCATTTT
V gene: TRBV25-1; J gene: TRBJ2-7; D gene: .; clone size: .; CDR3 protein: CASKPYEQYF; CDR3 DNA: TGTGCCAGCAAACCCTACGAGCAGTACTTC
V gene: TRBV9; J gene: TRBJ1-2; D gene: .; clone size: once; CDR3 protein: CASSSSLSYTF; CDR3 DNA: TGTGCCAGCAGCTCGTCCCTGAGCTACACCTTC
V gene: TRBV7-3; J gene: TRBJ2-5; D gene: .; clone size: .; CDR3 protein: CASSPGVSPSETQYF; CDR3 DNA: TGTGCCAGCAGCCCAGGGGTCTCCCCTTCCGAGACCCAGTACTTC
V gene: TRBV27; J gene: TRBJ2-1; D gene: .; clone size: .; CDR3 protein: CASSSKWGSSYNEQFF; CDR3 DNA: TGTGCCAGCAGTTCTAAATGGGGGAGCTCCTACAATGAGCAGTTCTTC
V gene: TRBV12-3/TRBV12-4; J gene: TRBJ1-5; D gene: .; clone size: once; CDR3 protein: CASQRGNQPQHF; CDR3 DNA: TGTGCCAGCCAAAGGGGGAATCAGCCCCAGCATTTT
V gene: TRBV3-1; J gene: TRBJ2-7; D gene: TRBD1; clone size: .; CDR3 protein: CASSQGTGDYEQYF; CDR3 DNA: TGTGCCAGCAGCCAAGGGACAGGCGACTACGAGCAGTACTTC
V gene: TRBV3-1; J gene: TRBJ1-2; D gene: .; clone size: .; CDR3 protein: CASSPSPEATYGYTF; CDR3 DNA: TGTGCCAGCAGCCCTAGCCCGGAAGCGACCTATGGCTACACCTTC
V gene: TRBV25-1; J gene: TRBJ2-7; D gene: .; clone size: .; CDR3 protein: CASSDGTSYEQYF; CDR3 DNA: TGTGCCAGCAGTGATGGGACAAGCTACGAGCAGTACTTC
V gene: TRBV5-1; J gene: TRBJ1-2; D gene: .; clone size: .; CDR3 protein: CASSGGHSYTF; CDR3 DNA: TGCGCCAGCAGCGGGGGACATAGCTACACCTTC
V gene: TRBV20-1; J gene: TRBJ2-7; D gene: TRBD2; clone size: once; CDR3 protein: CSAMGFGVLAGEYEQYF; CDR3 DNA: TGCAGTGCTATGGGGTTTGGCGTTCTAGCGGGAGAATACGAGCAGTACTTC
V gene: TRBV20-1; J gene: TRBJ2-5; D gene: TRBD2; clone size: once; CDR3 protein: CSASRLAGEETQYF; CDR3 DNA: TGCAGTGCTAGTCGACTAGCGGGAGAGGAGACCCAGTACTTC
V gene: TRBV29-1; J gene: TRBJ2-6; D gene: .; clone size: .; CDR3 protein: CSVLGLSVGANVLTF; CDR3 DNA: TGCAGCGTTTTGGGGTTATCTGTGGGGGCCAACGTCCTGACTTTC
V gene: TRBV20-1; J gene: TRBJ2-5; D gene: TRBD1; clone size: .; CDR3 protein: CSADDRGGGAQYF; CDR3 DNA: TGCAGTGCTGATGACAGGGGTGGGGGAGCCCAGTACTTC
V gene: TRBV29-1; J gene: TRBJ2-2; D gene: .; clone size: .; CDR3 protein: CSVRDTGELFF; CDR3 DNA: TGCAGCGTTAGGGACACCGGGGAGCTGTTTTTT
V gene: TRBV12-3/TRBV12-4; J gene: TRBJ2-3; D gene: .; clone size: .; CDR3 protein: CASSWTITDTQYF; CDR3 DNA: TGTGCCAGCAGTTGGACCATAACAGATACGCAGTATTTT
V gene: TRBV9; J gene: TRBJ2-3; D gene: .; clone size: .; CDR3 protein: CASSVGISSTDTQYF; CDR3 DNA: TGTGCCAGCAGCGTAGGCATCAGTAGCACAGATACGCAGTATTTT
V gene: TRBV25-1; J gene: TRBJ1-2; D gene: .; clone size: .; CDR3 protein: CASSEYGDGYGYTF; CDR3 DNA: TGTGCCAGCAGTGAATATGGGGACGGTTATGGCTACACCTTC